This T cell receptor beta chain was sequenced in a study of T cell repertoires in cytomegalovirus infection. Study background: It was the public TCR beta signatures that indicated both CMV infection and matching HLA type.

General study results and limits: What dominated the ex vivo response were HLA-C-restricted CMV-specific TCR beta clonotypes.

As for this clonotype: The antigen is unknown.

TCRdb reprocessed the reads via MiXCR and lists one record per CDR3 protein. The profile shows tens of thousands of distinct CDR3 sequences, roughly a quarter of them singletons. V shed 6 bases and J 6 bases; nucleotides not matched to a gene: 11. Per germline, CDR1 MDHEN and CDR2 SYDVKM. There are 15 residues in the CDR3. The TCR was taken from a human donor in good health (CMV status not recorded). Some clones in this sample may be carry-over from other donors' samples. The material was CD8+ T cells from cultured PBMCs, obtained from culture after CMV antigen stimulation. The J gene is TRBJ2-1, the V gene TRBV28; 7 bases line up with TRBD2. The CDR3 loop reads CASRTKRGPSNEQFF. The CDR3 DNA sequence: TGTGCCAGCAGGACGAAGCGGGGCCCCAGCAATGAGCAGTTCTTC.